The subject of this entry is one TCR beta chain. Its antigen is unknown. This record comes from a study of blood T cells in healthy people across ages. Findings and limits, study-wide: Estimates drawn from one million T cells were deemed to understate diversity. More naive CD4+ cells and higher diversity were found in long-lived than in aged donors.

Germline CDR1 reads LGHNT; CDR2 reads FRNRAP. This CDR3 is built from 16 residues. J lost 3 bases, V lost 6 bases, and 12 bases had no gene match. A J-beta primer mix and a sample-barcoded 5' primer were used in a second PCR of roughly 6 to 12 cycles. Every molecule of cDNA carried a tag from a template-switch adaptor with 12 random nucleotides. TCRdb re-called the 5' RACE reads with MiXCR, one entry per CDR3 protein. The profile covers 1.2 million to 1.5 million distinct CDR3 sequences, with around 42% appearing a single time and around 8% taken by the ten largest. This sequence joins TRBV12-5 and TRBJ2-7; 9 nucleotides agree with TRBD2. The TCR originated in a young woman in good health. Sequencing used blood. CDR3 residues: CASGWREGPRSYEQYF. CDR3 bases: TGTGCTAGTGGGTGGCGGGAGGGGCCTAGGAGCTACGAGCAGTACTTC.